The text below deals with one TCR beta chain. This clone was observed a single time. Its specific antigen is unknown. No qualities accompany the bases; no much larger clone lies one base away. The source of the sample is a study of shared clonotypes between healthy human individuals (dated by TCRdb to 2018 to 2021). With regard to the full study: A couple of women and three men aged 18 to 49 years were included in the cohort. The study deeply sequenced blood TCR repertoires of five healthy adults to estimate repertoire size and the extent of clonotype sharing between individuals. Different laboratories and diverse techniques were used to prepare libraries and sequence TCR repertoires, to increase sequencing depth and limit assay-specific biases. For each donor, three plates each were used for CD4 naive and CD4 memory, two plates were used for CD8 naive, and one plate was used for CD8 memory. Leukapheresis yielded between about 0.9 and 8.9 billion PBMCs per donor.

Donors were healthy HIV-negative adults with no recently reported acute infections or vaccinations. All donors were Caucasian adults living in Nashville, Tennessee, USA. CD4+ T cells were enriched through magnetic negative selection, after which naive cells were positively selected on CD45RA and the remaining negative fraction served as the memory subset. Blood was obtained by leukapheresis, after which PBMCs were separated by Ficoll-Histopaque density gradient centrifugation and cryopreserved in liquid nitrogen vapor phase. Analytical flow cytometry was used to check the purity and quantity of each magnetically sorted T cell population. Each sorted fraction had its genomic DNA isolated and then quantified by UV absorbance on a Nanodrop 2000c. From the cysteine up to the phenylalanine, the CDR3 has a length of 17 residues. Only the CDR3 part of the read is kept: 51 bases, read in frame from the first base. From the germline V gene, CDR1 is SGHTA and CDR2 is FQGNSA. V is pruned by 1 base and J by 6 bases, leaving 10 bases of the junction without a gene match.

Broad study findings and their caveats: Because the study included only a small number of donors, the genetic and exposure-history diversity represented was limited. Clonotypes shared by all four sorted-subset donors showed higher generation probabilities than non-shared clonotypes. About 5% of naive CD4, around 4% of naive CD8, approximately 2.2% of memory CD4, and approximately 0.4% of memory CD8 clonotypes were shared across several donors. Larger estimated clonotype richness was generally found for naive subsets than for memory subsets. Pairwise subsampling indicated that sequencing depth was expected to affect the degree of clonotype sharing among donors. Incomplete sequencing was indicated by rarefaction of sorted-subset datasets, despite the large sequencing depth. Sampling was restricted to blood, and TCR repertoires in tissues likely differ from the TCR repertoires found in blood.

TCR CDR3 regions were amplified from genomic DNA by multiplex PCR using the deep immunoSEQ assay. For each cell subset, the extracted genomic DNA was distributed evenly across all wells of several immunoSEQ 96-well plates, and each plate served as one replicate. Each replicate PCR for sorted subsets received 150 to 250 ng genomic DNA, equal to about 30,000 T cell genomes. Purified libraries were measured with a Qubit 3.0 fluorometer, size-checked on a Bioanalyzer 2100, and measured again with the KAPA Library Quantification kit. Each immunoSEQ 96-well plate was sequenced on its own single-read 150-cycle Illumina NextSeq 550 flow cell. Concerning the study's data processing: The immunoSEQ output contained only junctional sequences without quality scores, so filtering could not match that applied to full-length reads. To assign V/J genes and CDR3, sequences were annotated using PyIR, a Python wrapper for IgBLAST v1.9, with IMGT germline references. Reads were removed for weak V/J assignments (E-value above 1e-6), missing CDR3, stop codons, out-of-frame junctions, or ambiguous translated residues. A V3J clonotype was defined by an identical inferred V gene, J gene, and CDR3 amino acid sequence. The percentage overlap between two repertoires was calculated by dividing the number of shared unique clonotypes by the size of the smaller repertoire. RTK rarefaction, the Chao1 estimator, and Recon v2.1 estimates of unobserved clonotypes were used to assess repertoire richness. For all TCRbeta clonotypes obtained by the gDNA method from a handful of donors, generation probabilities were computed with OLGA. The immuneACCESS repertoire file appears here via TCRdb, limited to in-frame rearrangements. These files lack a portion of the clones; in checked studies, under half of the deficit traces to unresolved V genes, and the cause of the others is not known. The DNA was the basis for D and trimming; V, J and clone size are from that table. Present in this sample are more than 2 million clones, approximately 94% of which were seen just once. About 0.13% of the sample comes from the top ten.

This TCR came from a young man in good health. Material for sequencing was naive CD4+ T cells sorted from blood. According to the study, the label for this sample's cell subset or site signals: CD45RA+ positively selected. Recombination joined TRBV7-2 with TRBJ2-2; 8 bases in between match TRBD2. CDR3 loop: CASSLGRGGWIAGELFF. The nucleotides are TGTGCCAGCAGCTTAGGACGCGGGGGGTGGATAGCCGGGGAGCTGTTTTTT.